This T cell receptor (beta chain) was identified during a study of T cell responses to AZD1222 COVID-19 vaccine. Sequencing used immunoSEQ multiplex PCR; TCRdb keeps in-frame clones, though not all of them. The data show 90,000 to 110,000 clones, with about nine tenths seen just once and about 5.2% held by the top ten. Between the trimmed V and J ends, which lost 7 bases and 5 bases, there was a span of 10 bases. The CDR3 covers 12 residues. The germline CDR1 and CDR2 sequences are KGHDR and SFDVKD. This chain links TRBV24-1 with TRBJ2-5; the D is unclear. The receptor comes from an adult in good health. This sample comprised peripheral blood, obtained on day 0 of AZD1222 vaccination. The DNA of the CDR3 is TGTGCCACCAGCGGCGCGGCGGAGACCCAGTACTTC. It translates to CATSGAAETQYF.